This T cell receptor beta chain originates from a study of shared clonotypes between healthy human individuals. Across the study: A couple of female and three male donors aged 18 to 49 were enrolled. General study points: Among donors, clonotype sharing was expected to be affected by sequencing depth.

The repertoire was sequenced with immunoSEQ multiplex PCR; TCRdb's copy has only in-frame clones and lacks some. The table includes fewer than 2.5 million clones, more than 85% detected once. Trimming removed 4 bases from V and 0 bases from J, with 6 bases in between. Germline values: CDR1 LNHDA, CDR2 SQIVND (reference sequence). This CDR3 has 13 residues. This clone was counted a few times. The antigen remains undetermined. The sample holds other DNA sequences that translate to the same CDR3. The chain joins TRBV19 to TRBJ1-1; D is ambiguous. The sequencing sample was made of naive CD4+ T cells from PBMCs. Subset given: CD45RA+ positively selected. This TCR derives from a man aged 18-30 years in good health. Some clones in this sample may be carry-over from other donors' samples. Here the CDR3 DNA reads TGTGCCAGTAGTAAGGGCTTGAACACTGAAGCTTTCTTT. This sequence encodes CASSKGLNTEAFF.